The next 9 T cell receptor beta chains were all read from a single sample in a study of identical twins. TCRdb re-called the 5' RACE reads through MiXCR, storing one row per CDR3 protein. The sample records roughly 700,000 distinct CDR3 sequences, under 9% being singletons. The same sample was also studied in work on yellow fever vaccine responses in identical twins.

The source material was PBMCs. These TCRs come from a woman in her late teens or twenties in good health.

This clonotype has only a few counts. This chain connects TRBV20-1 to TRBJ2-1; 9 bases line up with TRBD2. The CDR3 runs to 14 residues. Germline V gives CDR1 DFQATT, CDR2 SNEGSKA (reference sequence). V lost 6 bases and J lost 2; bases outside the gene matches: 5. The CDR3 reads CSAEREVTYNEQFF. CDR3 coding DNA: TGCAGTGCCGAGCGGGAGGTAACCTACAATGAGCAGTTCTTC.

The rearrangement joins TRBV29-1 to TRBJ2-5, with 16 bases that match TRBD2. The junction had 8 bases not matched to a gene; V was cut back by 6 bases and J by 1 base. This CDR3 is built from 17 residues. Germline-derived CDR1 and CDR2 are SQVTM and ANQGSEA. The CDR3 spells CSVPGLAGGQIQETQYF. CDR3 bases: TGCAGCGTGCCGGGACTAGCGGGAGGGCAAATCCAAGAGACCCAGTACTTC. Together with reference TRBV29-1 and TRBJ2-5, the CDR3 gives the full variable domain: SAVISQKPSRDICQRGTSLTIQCQVDSQVTMMFWYRQQPGQSLTLIATANQGSEATYESGFVIDKFPISRPNLTFSTLTVSNMSPEDSSIYLCSVPGLAGGQIQETQYFGPGTRLLVL.

A few counts support this clonotype. The chain links TRBV12-3 or TRBV12-4 to TRBJ2-7; no clear D gene. Trimming pared 4 bases from V and 2 bases from J, leaving 9 bases between. CDR3 length: 13 amino acids. The CDR3 loop reads CASSSSWTYEQYF. DNA for the CDR3: TGTGCCAGCAGTTCCTCGTGGACCTACGAGCAGTACTTC.

This clonotype was seen more than once but under ten times. The chain has TRBV14 and TRBJ2-2; D is perhaps TRBD1 or TRBD2 (5 bases each). V lost 5 bases and J 3 bases, leaving 13 bases between the germline ends. Germline CDR1 is SGHDN and CDR2 is FVKESK. The CDR3 is 15 amino acids. In nucleotides, the CDR3 is TGTGCCAGCAGCGAGGGACCCTGGGACACCGGGGAGCTGTTTTTT. This codes for CASSEGPWDTGELFF.

This chain uses TRBV7-8 with TRBJ2-1; D possibly corresponds to TRBD2 (6 bases). The CDR3 is made up of 17 amino acids. Trimming cost V 1 base and J 9 bases, with 22 bases left between them. Germline lookup yields CDR1 SGHVS and CDR2 FQNEAQ. CDR3 amino acids: CASSLGVGGGEWSEQFF. The CDR3 nucleotides are TGTGCCAGCAGCTTAGGGGTTGGCGGCGGGGAATGGAGTGAGCAGTTCTTC.

The chain recombines TRBV10-3 with TRBJ2-1, with D possibly matching TRBD2 (6 bases). The germline V and J ends were trimmed by 0 bases and 7 bases, with 19 bases remaining between them. Looked up from germline, CDR1 is ENHRY and CDR2 is SYGVKD. The CDR3 covers 17 residues. The DNA for the CDR3 is TGTGCCATCAGTGAGTCGCTAGGGACTCGGACGGGGAATGAGCAGTTCTTC. Its translation is CAISESLGTRTGNEQFF.

The V call is TRBV25-1, the J call TRBJ2-7; no clear D. The CDR3 is 11 residues long. Germline CDR1 MGHDK, CDR2 SYGVNS. Trimming removed 6 bases at V and 7 bases at J, with 10 bases between. CDR3 nucleotides: TGTGCCAGCAGGGGTTTTAGGGAGCAGTACTTC. It translates to CASRGFREQYF.

V is TRBV27 and J is TRBJ2-1; 14 bases match TRBD2. Germline loops: CDR1 MNHEY, CDR2 SMNVEV (reference sequence). The junction had 8 bases not matched to a gene; V was cut back by 6 bases and J by 7 bases. The CDR3 totals 16 residues. The CDR3: CASSLRLAGGSNEQFF. CDR3 nucleotide sequence: TGTGCCAGCAGCCTCAGACTAGCGGGGGGGTCAAATGAGCAGTTCTTC.

The chain recombines TRBV20-1 with TRBJ1-2; no definite D call. Germline assignment: CDR1 DFQATT and CDR2 SNEGSKA (reference sequence). Deletions cut 3 bases from V and 8 bases from J, with 16 bases between. The CDR3 extends over 13 amino acids. In nucleotides, the CDR3 is TGCAGTGCTAGGTCCCCTCCGCTAGAGGGCTACACCTTC. It codes for CSARSPPLEGYTF.